Presented here are 23 T cell receptor beta chains from one specimen sequenced in a study of T cells after yellow fever vaccination. TCRdb reanalysed the 5' RACE reads using MiXCR and keeps one entry per CDR3 protein. The sample has hundreds of thousands of distinct CDR3 sequences, around 6.4% seen once. The sample here was PBMCs, taken 5 days after the yellow fever booster vaccination. The source is a man aged 25-45 years who received the YFV17D yellow fever vaccine.

This clonotype was seen many times. The chain combines TRBV29-1 with TRBJ2-3; D is undetermined. CDR1 and CDR2 from the germline V gene are SQVTM and ANQGSEA. This CDR3 contains 11 residues. The V and J ends lost 3 bases and 2 bases respectively, with 3 bases between them. The CDR3 region has the DNA TGCAGCGTTGAGACCACAGATACGCAGTATTTT. Amino acids: CSVETTDTQYF.

The V and J genes are TRBV30 and TRBJ1-5, with D possibly being TRBD1 (6 bases). The CDR3 covers 15 residues. Germline CDR1 is GTSNPN and CDR2 is SVGIG (reference sequence). Trimming took off 0 bases at V and 7 bases at J, with 16 bases between the two ends. For the CDR3, the DNA is TGTGCCTGGAGTGTAAAGGATGGGGGCGAACAGCCCCAGCATTTT. As protein: CAWSVKDGGEQPQHF.

The chain employs TRBV5-1 and TRBJ2-7, with D perhaps matching TRBD2 (6 bases). Germline-derived CDR1 and CDR2 are SGHRS and YFSETQ. Trimming stripped 4 bases from V and 0 bases from J, with 11 bases between. CDR3 length: 14 residues. The CDR3 protein is CASSRERSSYEQYF. Here the CDR3 DNA reads TGCGCCAGCAGCCGGGAGAGGAGCTCCTACGAGCAGTACTTC.

This clonotype was counted between two and nine times. V usage is TRBV7-2 and J usage is TRBJ2-3, with 11 positions matching TRBD2. Germline assignment: CDR1 SGHTA and CDR2 FQGNSA. The CDR3 extends over 17 amino acids. With 1 base clipped from V and 0 bases from J, the junction kept 3 bases outside the gene matches. Written as DNA, the CDR3 is TGTGCCAGCAGCTTAGTGAGGACTAGCGGGAGCACAGATACGCAGTATTTT. Protein sequence: CASSLVRTSGSTDTQYF.

The gene calls are TRBV5-1 and TRBJ2-7, with TRBD2 matching 8 bases. Germline CDR1 is SGHRS and CDR2 is YFSETQ. This CDR3 comprises 16 residues. V shed 0 bases and J 4 bases; nucleotides not matched to a gene: 9. For the CDR3, the DNA is TGCGCCAGCAGCTTGGACATCGGACTAGCACATTACGAGCAGTACTTC. Translating gives CASSLDIGLAHYEQYF.

This clonotype was recorded at least ten times. The rearrangement joins TRBV25-1 to TRBJ2-5, with TRBD2 matching 8 bases. With V trimmed by 1 base and J by 7 bases, 11 bases remained unmatched. This CDR3 contains 16 residues. Germline V gives CDR1 MGHDK, CDR2 SYGVNS. Written as DNA, the CDR3 is TGTGCCAGCAGTGAATTTGGGACCGGGGGGGTTGGGACCCAGTACTTC. Protein product: CASSEFGTGGVGTQYF.

Ten or more counts support this clonotype. The chain uses TRBV3-1 and TRBJ2-6; D may be TRBD1 (5 bases). Germline CDR1 is LGHDT and CDR2 is YNNKEL (reference sequence). The CDR3 consists of 16 residues. V dropped 0 bases and J dropped 3 bases, with 9 bases sitting between them. In DNA form, the CDR3 reads TGTGCCAGCAGCCAAGATCAGGGCATTGGGGCCAACGTCCTGACTTTC. Protein sequence: CASSQDQGIGANVLTF.

Many counts were recorded for this clonotype. J is TRBJ2-7 and V is TRBV19, with D uncertain. The CDR3 spans 13 residues. Germline V gene sequence: CDR1 LNHDA, CDR2 SQIVND (reference sequence). V was trimmed by 9 bases and J by 2 bases, leaving 14 bases between them. Here the CDR3 DNA reads TGTGCCAGCAGTTCAGGACGAGCCTACGAGCAGTACTTC. It is translated as CASSSGRAYEQYF.

Many counts were recorded for this clonotype. The rearrangement links TRBV28 to TRBJ2-3; TRBD2 aligns across 8 bases. This CDR3 comprises 14 residues. From germline, CDR1 is MDHEN and CDR2 SYDVKM. Trimming at V came to 3 bases and at J to 10 bases, leaving 9 bases not matched to a gene. In DNA, the CDR3 is TGTGCCAGCAGTTTGTCAAGCGGGAGAGAGGCGCAGTATTTT. Encoded protein: CASSLSSGREAQYF.

The rearrangement links TRBV6-5 to TRBJ1-1; possibly TRBD1 for D (5 bases). The CDR3 has 14 residues. Germline V lookup: CDR1 MNHEY, CDR2 SVGAGI. V shed 6 bases and J shed 3 bases, with 14 bases lying between them. CDR3 sequence: CASSYQGEDTEAFF. CDR3 nucleotides: TGTGCCAGCAGCTACCAGGGAGAGGACACTGAAGCTTTCTTT.

This clonotype showed up just a few times. The chain carries TRBV7-9 and TRBJ2-7, with D uncertain. The V and J ends lost 4 bases and 5 bases respectively, with 12 bases between them. Germline V lookup: CDR1 SEHNR, CDR2 FQNEAQ (reference sequence). CDR3 length: 13 amino acids. The CDR3 here is CASSSTLLHEQYF. The CDR3 DNA reads TGTGCCAGCAGCTCGACCCTCCTCCACGAGCAGTACTTC.

Many counts were recorded for this clonotype. The chain combines TRBV12-3 or TRBV12-4 with TRBJ2-3; 10 nucleotides line up with TRBD2. V lost 5 bases, J lost 1 base, and 6 bases stayed unmatched. CDR3 length equals 16 residues. DNA for the CDR3: TGTGCCAGCAGTACAGGGCTAGCGGGAGGCACAGATACGCAGTATTTT. This translates into CASSTGLAGGTDTQYF.

This clonotype was seen more than once but under ten times. This rearrangement joins TRBV10-3 to TRBJ1-2; no clear D. The CDR3 totals 11 residues. Germline V CDR1 and CDR2: ENHRY, SYGVKD. Trimming cost V 8 bases and J 7 bases, with 11 bases left between them. CDR3 sequence (DNA): TGTGCCATCTCAGGCCCGGGTGGCTACACCTTC. This gives the protein CAISGPGGYTF.

This clonotype was seen ten or more times. V usage is TRBV12-3 or TRBV12-4 and J usage is TRBJ2-7; D is undetermined. V lost 2 bases and J lost 6, with 11 bases in between. This CDR3 comprises 13 residues. CDR3 protein: CASSLSSAREQYF. The CDR3 nucleotides are TGTGCCAGCAGTTTAAGCTCCGCCCGCGAGCAGTACTTC.

This clonotype was detected only a few times. This chain joins TRBV11-3 and TRBJ2-1, with D unclear. From germline, CDR1 is SGHNT and CDR2 YENEEA. CDR3 length equals 13 residues. V lost 5 bases to trimming and J lost 5 bases, with 10 bases between them. The CDR3 sequence is CASSRSPDNEQFF. For the CDR3, the DNA is TGTGCCAGCAGCCGTAGTCCTGACAATGAGCAGTTCTTC.

This clonotype showed up just a few times. This CDR3 reads CSARILGQHNSPLHF. The CDR3 DNA follows: TGCAGTGCTAGAATTTTGGGACAGCATAATTCACCCCTCCACTTT. This sequence joins TRBV20-1 and TRBJ1-6; TRBD1 matches at 7 bases. This CDR3 comprises 15 residues. After removal of 2 bases from V and 5 bases from J, the junction contained 6 bases not matched to a gene. The germline V gene encodes CDR1 DFQATT and CDR2 SNEGSKA (reference sequence).

This clonotype has ten or more counts. At one end the junction does not follow the germline gene, possibly because of a read error. The chain has TRBV5-4 and TRBJ2-7; tentative D call: TRBD2 (7 bases). The CDR3 has 14 amino acids. CDR1 is SGHNT and CDR2 is YYREEE in the germline V gene (reference sequence). CDR3 loop: CASTLAGAPYEQYF. The CDR3, as DNA: TGTGCCAGCACCTTGGCGGGGGCGCCCTACGAGCAGTACTTC.

This clonotype was observed at least ten times. The chain has TRBV20-1 and TRBJ2-3; D is uncertain. This CDR3 is built from 15 residues. Germline values: CDR1 DFQATT, CDR2 SNEGSKA (reference sequence). V lost 4 bases, J lost 0 bases, and 14 bases lay in between. The CDR3 here is CSAIQTLVSTDTQYF. DNA of the CDR3: TGCAGTGCTATCCAAACTCTAGTCAGCACAGATACGCAGTATTTT.

This chain uses TRBV20-1 with TRBJ2-1; D possibly corresponds to TRBD2 (5 bases). V lost 0 bases to trimming and J lost 10 bases, with 10 bases between them. Germline-derived CDR1 and CDR2 are DFQATT and SNEGSKA (reference sequence). This CDR3 spans 12 amino acids. CDR3 amino acids: CSARDPREEQFF. In nucleotides, the CDR3 is TGCAGTGCTAGAGACCCCCGGGAAGAGCAGTTCTTC.

There are many counts of this clonotype. The chain has TRBV7-2 and TRBJ2-3; TRBD2 matches 10 bases. Germline trimming cut 1 base from V and 0 bases from J; bases unmatched to any gene: 1. Per the germline V gene, CDR1 is SGHTA and CDR2 is FQGNSA. The CDR3 consists of 16 residues. Here the CDR3 reads CASSLVSGRSTDTQYF. As DNA, the CDR3 is TGTGCCAGCAGCTTAGTTAGCGGGAGGAGCACAGATACGCAGTATTTT.

CDR3 coding DNA: TGCAGTGCTAGTCGCACCTACGAGCAGTACTTC. Encoded protein: CSASRTYEQYF. The rearrangement links TRBV20-1 to TRBJ2-7; no clear D. This CDR3 contains 11 residues. Trimming shortened V by 3 bases and J by 2 bases, and 5 bases separated the two germline ends. The germline gives CDR1 DFQATT, CDR2 SNEGSKA (reference sequence).

The gene calls are TRBV29-1 and TRBJ2-7, with TRBD1 as a possible D gene (5 bases). The CDR3 totals 11 residues. Germline CDR1 and CDR2: SQVTM and ANQGSEA. V shed 3 bases and J shed 6 bases, with 9 bases lying between them. CDR3 residues: CSVDSGREQYF. The DNA for the CDR3 is TGCAGCGTTGATTCAGGGCGCGAGCAGTACTTC.

The chain has TRBV11-3 and TRBJ2-6; TRBD1 aligns across 11 bases. With V trimmed by 4 bases and J by 10 bases, 6 bases remained unmatched. This CDR3 has 15 residues. Germline V gene sequence: CDR1 SGHNT, CDR2 YENEEA. CDR3 protein: CASSSGQGAGNVLTF. The CDR3 region has the DNA TGTGCCAGCAGCTCAGGACAGGGGGCAGGGAACGTCCTGACTTTC.